The following is a T cell receptor beta chain sequence with its context. The antigen is unknown. The data were obtained in a study of T cell responses to AZD1222 COVID-19 vaccine. Across the study: Pooling covered second doses at about 4 or about 12 weeks.

The CDR3 sequence is 13 residues long. Per germline, CDR1 LNHDA and CDR2 SQIVND (reference sequence). V shed 10 bases and J shed 1 base, with 13 bases lying between them. The study, taken as a whole, reports: The study sampled repertoires only after the peak T cell response. Females made up more of the donors, who were largely white British, and clonal diversity may have come out too low.

Assay used: immunoSEQ multiplex PCR; TCRdb lists only in-frame clones, some missing. The repertoire holds more than 100,000 clones, with roughly 84% as singletons. The sequences come from peripheral blood, collected on day 0 of AZD1222 vaccination. This chain joins TRBV19 and TRBJ1-1; D is unclear. This sequence originates from an adult in good health. CDR3 protein: CATTWERNTEAFF. Written as DNA, the CDR3 is TGTGCCACCACATGGGAACGGAACACTGAAGCTTTCTTT.